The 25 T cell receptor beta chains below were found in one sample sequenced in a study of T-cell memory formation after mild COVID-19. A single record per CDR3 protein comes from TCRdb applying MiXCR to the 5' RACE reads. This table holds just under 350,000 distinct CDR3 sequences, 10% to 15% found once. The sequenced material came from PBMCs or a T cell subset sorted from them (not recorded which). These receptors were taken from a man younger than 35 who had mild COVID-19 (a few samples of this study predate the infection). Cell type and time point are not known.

In DNA form, the CDR3 reads TGTGCCAGCAGCCTCGGGCCTCCGCCGGATACGCAGTATTTT. Protein product: CASSLGPPPDTQYF. The chain links TRBV3-1 to TRBJ2-3; D is uncertain. Looked up from germline, CDR1 is LGHDT and CDR2 is YNNKEL (reference sequence). V gave up 4 bases and J gave up 6 bases, with 14 bases separating them. This CDR3 is built from 14 residues.

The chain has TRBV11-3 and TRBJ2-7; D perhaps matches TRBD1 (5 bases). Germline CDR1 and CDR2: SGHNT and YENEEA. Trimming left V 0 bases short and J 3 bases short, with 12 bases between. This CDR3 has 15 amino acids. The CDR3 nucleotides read TGTGCCAGCAGCTTAGATCCAGGGCCCTACTACGAGCAGTACGTC. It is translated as CASSLDPGPYYEQYV.

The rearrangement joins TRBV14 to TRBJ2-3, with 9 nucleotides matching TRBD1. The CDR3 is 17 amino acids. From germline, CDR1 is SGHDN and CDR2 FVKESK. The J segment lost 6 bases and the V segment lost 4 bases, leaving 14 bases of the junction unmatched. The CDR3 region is CASSLDSGTGKRDTQYF. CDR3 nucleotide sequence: TGTGCCAGCAGCCTAGATTCCGGGACAGGGAAAAGGGATACGCAGTATTTT.

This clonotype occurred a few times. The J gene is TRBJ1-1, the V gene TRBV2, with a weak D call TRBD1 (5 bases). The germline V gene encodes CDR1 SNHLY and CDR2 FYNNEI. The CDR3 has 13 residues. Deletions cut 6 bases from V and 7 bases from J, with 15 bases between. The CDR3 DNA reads TGTGCCAGCAGCTTCATCCGGGACTATGAAGCTTTCTTT. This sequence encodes CASSFIRDYEAFF.

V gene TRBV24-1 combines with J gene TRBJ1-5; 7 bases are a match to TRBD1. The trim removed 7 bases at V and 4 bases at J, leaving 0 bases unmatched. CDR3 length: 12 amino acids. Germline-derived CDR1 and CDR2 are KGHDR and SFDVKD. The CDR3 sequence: CATRGQNQPQHF. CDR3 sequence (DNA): TGTGCCACCAGGGGACAGAATCAGCCCCAGCATTTT.

CDR3 sequence reads: CSVEGQLNEKLFF. The DNA for the CDR3 is TGCAGCGTCGAGGGACAGCTGAATGAAAAACTGTTTTTT. This chain connects TRBV29-1 to TRBJ1-4; TRBD1 matches at 7 bases. CDR3 length: 13 residues. After removal of 6 bases from V and 5 bases from J, the junction contained 6 bases not matched to a gene. Germline values: CDR1 SQVTM, CDR2 ANQGSEA. The whole variable domain, filled in from reference TRBV29-1 and TRBJ1-4, reads SAVISQKPSRDICQRGTSLTIQCQVDSQVTMMFWYRQQPGQSLTLIATANQGSEATYESGFVIDKFPISRPNLTFSTLTVSNMSPEDSSIYLCSVEGQLNEKLFFGSGTQLSVL.

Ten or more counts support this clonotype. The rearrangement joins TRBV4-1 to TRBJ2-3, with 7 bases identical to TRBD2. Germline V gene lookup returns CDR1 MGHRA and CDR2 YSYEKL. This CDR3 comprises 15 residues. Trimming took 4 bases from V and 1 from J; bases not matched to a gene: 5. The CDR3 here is CASSRSSGGTDTQYF. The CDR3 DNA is TGCGCCAGCAGCCGCTCTAGCGGTGGCACAGATACGCAGTATTTT.

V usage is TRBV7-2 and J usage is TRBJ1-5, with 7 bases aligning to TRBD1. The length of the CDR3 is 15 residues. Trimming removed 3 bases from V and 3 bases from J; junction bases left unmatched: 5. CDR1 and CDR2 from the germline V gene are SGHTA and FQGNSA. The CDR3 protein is CASSFTGQYNQPQHF. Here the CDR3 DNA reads TGTGCCAGCAGCTTTACGGGACAGTACAATCAGCCCCAGCATTTT. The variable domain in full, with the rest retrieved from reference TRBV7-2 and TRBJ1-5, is GAGVSQSPSNKVTEKGKDVELRCDPISGHTALYWYRQSLGQGLEFLIYFQGNSAPDKSGLPSDRFSAERTGGSVSTLTIQRTQQEDSAVYLCASSFTGQYNQPQHFGDGTRLSIL.

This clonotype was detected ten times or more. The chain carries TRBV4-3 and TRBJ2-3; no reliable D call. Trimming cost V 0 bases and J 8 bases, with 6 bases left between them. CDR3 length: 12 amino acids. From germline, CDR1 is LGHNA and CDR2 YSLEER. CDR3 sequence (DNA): TGCGCCAGCAGCCAAGACCCGGGTACGCAGTATTTT. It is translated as CASSQDPGTQYF.

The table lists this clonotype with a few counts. Written as DNA, the CDR3 is TGCGCCAGCAGCATGACAGGGCCGGGGGAGACCCAGTACTTC. Encoded protein: CASSMTGPGETQYF. This chain connects TRBV5-1 to TRBJ2-5, with 7 positions matching TRBD1. CDR3 size: 14 residues. J lost 5 bases, V lost 4 bases, and 8 bases had no gene match. The germline V gene encodes CDR1 SGHRS and CDR2 YFSETQ.

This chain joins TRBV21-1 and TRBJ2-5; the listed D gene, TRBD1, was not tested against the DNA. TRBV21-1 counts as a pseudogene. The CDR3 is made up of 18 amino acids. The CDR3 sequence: CASSIASRTDRGRETQYF. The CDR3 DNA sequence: TGTGCCAGCAGCATCGCCTCGAGAACTGACAGGGGTCGAGAGACCCAGTACTTC.

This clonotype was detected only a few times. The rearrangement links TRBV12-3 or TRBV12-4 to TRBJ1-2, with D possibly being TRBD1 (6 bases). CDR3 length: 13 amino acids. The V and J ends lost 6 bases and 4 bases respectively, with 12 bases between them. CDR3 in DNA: TGTGCCAGCAGCAACAGGGAAAGCTATGGCTACACCTTC. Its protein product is CASSNRESYGYTF.

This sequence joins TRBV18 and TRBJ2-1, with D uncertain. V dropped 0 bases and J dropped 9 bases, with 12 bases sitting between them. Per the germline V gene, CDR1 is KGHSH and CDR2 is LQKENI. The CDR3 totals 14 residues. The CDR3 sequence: CASSPPISFGEQFF. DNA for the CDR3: TGTGCCAGCTCACCACCGATCTCCTTTGGTGAGCAGTTCTTC.

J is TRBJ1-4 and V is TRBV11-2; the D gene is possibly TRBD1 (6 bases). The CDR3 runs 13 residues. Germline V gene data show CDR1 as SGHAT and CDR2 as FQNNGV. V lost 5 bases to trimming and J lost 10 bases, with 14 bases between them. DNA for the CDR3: TGTGCCAGCAGCCCGGCCGGCAGGGGAAAACTGTTTTTT. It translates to CASSPAGRGKLFF.

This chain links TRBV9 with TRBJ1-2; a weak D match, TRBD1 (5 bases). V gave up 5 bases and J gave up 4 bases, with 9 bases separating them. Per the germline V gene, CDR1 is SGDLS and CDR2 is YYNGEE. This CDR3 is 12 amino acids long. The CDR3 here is CASRYQGYGYTF. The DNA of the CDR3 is TGTGCCAGCAGGTACCAGGGCTATGGCTACACCTTC.

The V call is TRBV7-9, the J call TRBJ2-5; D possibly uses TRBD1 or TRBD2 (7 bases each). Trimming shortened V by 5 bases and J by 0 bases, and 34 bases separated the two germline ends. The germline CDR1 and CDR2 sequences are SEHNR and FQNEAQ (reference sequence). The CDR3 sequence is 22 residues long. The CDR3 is CASSPVVGGRGRGTAYQETQYF. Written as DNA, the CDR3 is TGTGCCAGCAGCCCTGTGGTAGGCGGGAGAGGCAGGGGGACAGCGTACCAAGAGACCCAGTACTTC.

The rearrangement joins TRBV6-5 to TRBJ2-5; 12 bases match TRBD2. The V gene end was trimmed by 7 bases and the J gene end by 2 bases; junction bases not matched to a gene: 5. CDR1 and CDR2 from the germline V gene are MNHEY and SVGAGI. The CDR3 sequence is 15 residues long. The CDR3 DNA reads TGTGCCAGCACGACTAGCGGGGGCTTACAAGAGACCCAGTACTTC. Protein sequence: CASTTSGGLQETQYF.

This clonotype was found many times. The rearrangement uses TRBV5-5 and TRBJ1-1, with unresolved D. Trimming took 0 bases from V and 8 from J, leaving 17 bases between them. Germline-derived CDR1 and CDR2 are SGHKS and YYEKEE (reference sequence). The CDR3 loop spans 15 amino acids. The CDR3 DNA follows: TGTGCCAGCAGCTTGGGACGAATACCAGAAAAGGAAGCTTTCTTT. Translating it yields CASSLGRIPEKEAFF. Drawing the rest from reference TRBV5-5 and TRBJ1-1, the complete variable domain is DAGVTQSPTHLIKTRGQQVTLRCSPISGHKSVSWYQQVLGQGPQFIFQYYEKEERGRGNFPDRFSARQFPNYSSELNVNALLLGDSALYLCASSLGRIPEKEAFFGQGTRLTVV.

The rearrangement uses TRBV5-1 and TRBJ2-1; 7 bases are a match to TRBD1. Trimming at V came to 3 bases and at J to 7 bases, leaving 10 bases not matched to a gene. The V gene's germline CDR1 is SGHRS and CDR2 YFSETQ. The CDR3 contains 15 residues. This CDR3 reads CASSSRDSSTNEQFF. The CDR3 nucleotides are TGCGCCAGCAGCTCCAGGGACAGTTCGACTAATGAGCAGTTCTTC.

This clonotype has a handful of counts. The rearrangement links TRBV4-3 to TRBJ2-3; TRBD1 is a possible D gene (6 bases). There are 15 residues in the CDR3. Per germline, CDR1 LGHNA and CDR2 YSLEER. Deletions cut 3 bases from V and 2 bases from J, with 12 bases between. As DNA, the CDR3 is TGCGCCAGCAGCCAGGGGGCAGGGACCACAGATACGCAGTATTTT. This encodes CASSQGAGTTDTQYF.

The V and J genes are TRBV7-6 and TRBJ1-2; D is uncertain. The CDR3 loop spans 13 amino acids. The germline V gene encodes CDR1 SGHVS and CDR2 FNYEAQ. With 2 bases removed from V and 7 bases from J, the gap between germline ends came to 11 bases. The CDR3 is CASSLYGEGGYTF. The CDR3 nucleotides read TGTGCCAGCAGCTTATACGGCGAGGGTGGCTACACCTTC.

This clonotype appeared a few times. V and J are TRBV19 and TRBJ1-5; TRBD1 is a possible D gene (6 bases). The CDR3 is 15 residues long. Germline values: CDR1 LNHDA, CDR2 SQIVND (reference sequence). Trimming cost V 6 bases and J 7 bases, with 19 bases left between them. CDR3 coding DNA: TGTGCCAGTAGGGACGGGAATCGGCAGGGGCAGCCCCAGCATTTT. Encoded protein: CASRDGNRQGQPQHF.

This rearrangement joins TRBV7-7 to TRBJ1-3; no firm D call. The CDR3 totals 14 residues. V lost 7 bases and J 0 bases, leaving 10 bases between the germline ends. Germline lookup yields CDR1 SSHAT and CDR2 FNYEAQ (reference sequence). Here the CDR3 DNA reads TGTGCCAGCAAGGGTCTGAGCTCTGGAAACACCATATATTTT. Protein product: CASKGLSSGNTIYF. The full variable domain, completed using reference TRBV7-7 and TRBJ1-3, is GAGVSQSPRYKVTKRGQDVTLRCDPISSHATLYWYQQALGQGPEFLTYFNYEAQPDKSGLPSDRFSAERPEGSISTLTIQRTEQRDSAMYRCASKGLSSGNTIYFGEGSWLTVV.

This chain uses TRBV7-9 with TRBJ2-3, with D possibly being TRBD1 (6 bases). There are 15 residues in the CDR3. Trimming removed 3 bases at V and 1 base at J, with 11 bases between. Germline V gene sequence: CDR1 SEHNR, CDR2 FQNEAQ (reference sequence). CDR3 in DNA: TGTGCCAGCAGCTTTGTCAGGGGCGGCACAGATACGCAGTATTTT. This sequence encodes CASSFVRGGTDTQYF.

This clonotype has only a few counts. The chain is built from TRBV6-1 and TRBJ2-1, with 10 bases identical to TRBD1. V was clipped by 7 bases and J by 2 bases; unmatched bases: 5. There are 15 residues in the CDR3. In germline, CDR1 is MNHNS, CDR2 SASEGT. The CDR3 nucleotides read TGTGCCAGCAAAGACGGGACAGGGGCCTACAATGAGCAGTTCTTC. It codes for CASKDGTGAYNEQFF.